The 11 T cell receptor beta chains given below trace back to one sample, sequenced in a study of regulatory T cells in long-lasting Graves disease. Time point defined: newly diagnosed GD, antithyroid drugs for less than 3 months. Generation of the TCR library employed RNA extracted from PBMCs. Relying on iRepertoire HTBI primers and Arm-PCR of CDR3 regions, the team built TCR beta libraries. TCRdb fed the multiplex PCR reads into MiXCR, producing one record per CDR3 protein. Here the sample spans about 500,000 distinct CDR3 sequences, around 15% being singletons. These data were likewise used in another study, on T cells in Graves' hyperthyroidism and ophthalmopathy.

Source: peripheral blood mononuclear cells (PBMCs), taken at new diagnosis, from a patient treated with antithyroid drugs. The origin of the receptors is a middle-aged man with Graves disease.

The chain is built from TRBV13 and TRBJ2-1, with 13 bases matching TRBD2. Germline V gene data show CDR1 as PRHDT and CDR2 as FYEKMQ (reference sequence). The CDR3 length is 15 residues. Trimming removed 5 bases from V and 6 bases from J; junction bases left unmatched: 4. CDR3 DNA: TGTGCCAGCAGCCTACTAGCGGGAGGGCTCAATGAGCAGTTCTTC. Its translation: CASSLLAGGLNEQFF.

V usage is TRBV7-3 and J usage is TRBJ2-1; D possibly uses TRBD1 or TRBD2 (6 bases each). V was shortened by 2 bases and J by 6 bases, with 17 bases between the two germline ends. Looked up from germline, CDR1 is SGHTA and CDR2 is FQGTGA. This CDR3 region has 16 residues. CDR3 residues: CASSLGGRGVSNEQFF. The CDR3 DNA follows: TGTGCCAGCAGCTTAGGGGGTAGGGGGGTTAGCAATGAGCAGTTCTTC. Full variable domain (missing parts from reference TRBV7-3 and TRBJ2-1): GAGVSQTPSNKVTEKGKYVELRCDPISGHTALYWYRQSLGQGPEFLIYFQGTGAADDSGLPNDRFFAVRPEGSVSTLKIQRTERGDSAVYLCASSLGGRGVSNEQFFGPGTRLTVL.

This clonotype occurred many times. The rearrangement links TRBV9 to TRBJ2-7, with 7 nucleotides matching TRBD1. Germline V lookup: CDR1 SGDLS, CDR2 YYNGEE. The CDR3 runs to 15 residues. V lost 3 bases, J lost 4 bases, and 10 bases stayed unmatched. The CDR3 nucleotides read TGTGCCAGCAGCGAAGAGACAGGGATCAGATACGAGCAGTACTTC. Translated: CASSEETGIRYEQYF.

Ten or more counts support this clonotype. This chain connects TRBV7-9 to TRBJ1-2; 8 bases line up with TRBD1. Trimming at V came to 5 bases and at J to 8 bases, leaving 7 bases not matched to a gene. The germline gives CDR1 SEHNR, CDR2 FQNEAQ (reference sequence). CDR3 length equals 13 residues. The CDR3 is CASSETGEDGYTF. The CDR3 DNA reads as TGTGCCAGCAGCGAGACAGGGGAAGACGGCTACACCTTC.

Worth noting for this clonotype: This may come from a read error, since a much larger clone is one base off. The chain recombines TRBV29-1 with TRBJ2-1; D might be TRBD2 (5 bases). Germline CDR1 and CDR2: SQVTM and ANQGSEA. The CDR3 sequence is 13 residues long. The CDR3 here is CSVEKTTYNEQSF. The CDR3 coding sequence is TGCAGCGTTGAAAAGACTACCTACAATGAGCAGTCCTTC.

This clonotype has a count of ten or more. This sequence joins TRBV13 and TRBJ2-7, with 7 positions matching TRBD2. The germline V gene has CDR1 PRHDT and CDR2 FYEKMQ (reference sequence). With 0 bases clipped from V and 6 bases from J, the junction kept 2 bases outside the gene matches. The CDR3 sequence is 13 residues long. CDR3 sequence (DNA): TGTGCCAGCAGCTTAGGACTAGCGACCGAGCAGTACTTC. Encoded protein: CASSLGLATEQYF. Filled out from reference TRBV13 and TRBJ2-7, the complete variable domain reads AAGVIQSPRHLIKEKRETATLKCYPIPRHDTVYWYQQGPGQDPQFLISFYEKMQSDKGSIPDRFSAQQFSDYHSELNMSSLELGDSALYFCASSLGLATEQYFGPGTRLTVT.

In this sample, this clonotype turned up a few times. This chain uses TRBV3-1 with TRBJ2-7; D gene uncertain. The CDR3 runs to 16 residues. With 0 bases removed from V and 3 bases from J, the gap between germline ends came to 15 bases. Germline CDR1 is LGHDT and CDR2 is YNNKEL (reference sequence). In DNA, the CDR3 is TGTGCCAGCAGCCAAGATCTTGGCACCCACCTCTACGAGCAGTACTTC. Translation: CASSQDLGTHLYEQYF.

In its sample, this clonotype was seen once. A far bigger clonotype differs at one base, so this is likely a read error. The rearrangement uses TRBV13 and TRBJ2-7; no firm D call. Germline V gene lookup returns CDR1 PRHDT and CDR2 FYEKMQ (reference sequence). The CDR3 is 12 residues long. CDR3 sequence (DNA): TGTACCAGCAGCTTAAGCTCCTACGAGCAGTACTTC. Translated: CTSSLSSYEQYF.

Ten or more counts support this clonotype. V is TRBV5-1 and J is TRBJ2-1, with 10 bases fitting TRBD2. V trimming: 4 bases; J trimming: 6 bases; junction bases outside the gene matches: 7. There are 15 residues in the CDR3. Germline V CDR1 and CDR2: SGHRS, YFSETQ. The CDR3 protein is CASSVGLAEINEQFF. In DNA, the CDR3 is TGCGCCAGCAGCGTCGGACTAGCGGAGATCAATGAGCAGTTCTTC.

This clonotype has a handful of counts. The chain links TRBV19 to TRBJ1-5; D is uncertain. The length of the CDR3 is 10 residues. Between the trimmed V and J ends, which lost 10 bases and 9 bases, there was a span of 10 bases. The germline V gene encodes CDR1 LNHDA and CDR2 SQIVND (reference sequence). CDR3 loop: CAKNTRPQHF. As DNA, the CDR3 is TGTGCCAAAAACACCCGGCCCCAGCATTTT.

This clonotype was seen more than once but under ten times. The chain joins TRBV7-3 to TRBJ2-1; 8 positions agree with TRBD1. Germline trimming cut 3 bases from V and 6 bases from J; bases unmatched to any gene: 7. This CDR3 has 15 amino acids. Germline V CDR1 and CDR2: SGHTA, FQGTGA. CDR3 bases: TGTGCCAGCAGCTTTGGACAGGGTATCCTCAATGAGCAGTTCTTC. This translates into CASSFGQGILNEQFF.